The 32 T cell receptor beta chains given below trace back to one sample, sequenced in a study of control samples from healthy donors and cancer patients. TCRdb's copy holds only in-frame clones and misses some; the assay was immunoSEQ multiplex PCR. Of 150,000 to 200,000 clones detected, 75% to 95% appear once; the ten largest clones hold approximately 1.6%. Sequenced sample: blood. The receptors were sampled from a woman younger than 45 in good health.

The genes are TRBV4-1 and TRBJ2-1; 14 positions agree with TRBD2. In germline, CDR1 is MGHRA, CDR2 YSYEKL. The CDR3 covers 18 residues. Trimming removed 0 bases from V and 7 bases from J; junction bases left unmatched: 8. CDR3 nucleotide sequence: TGCGCCAGCAGCCAAGAGGGCTCGACTAGCGGGGGGGCAAATGAGCAGTTCTTC. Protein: CASSQEGSTSGGANEQFF.

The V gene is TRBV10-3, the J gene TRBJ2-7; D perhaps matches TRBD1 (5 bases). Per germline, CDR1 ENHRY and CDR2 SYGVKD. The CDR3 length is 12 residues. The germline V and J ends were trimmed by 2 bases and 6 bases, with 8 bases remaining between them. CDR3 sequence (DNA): TGTGCCATCAGTGAGGGACAAGTCGAGCAGTACTTC. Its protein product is CAISEGQVEQYF.

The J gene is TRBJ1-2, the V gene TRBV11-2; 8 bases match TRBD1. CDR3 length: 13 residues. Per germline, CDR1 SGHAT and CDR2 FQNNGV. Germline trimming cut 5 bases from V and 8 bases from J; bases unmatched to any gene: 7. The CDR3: CASSARTGFGYTF. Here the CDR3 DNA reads TGTGCCAGCAGCGCTCGGACAGGGTTCGGCTACACCTTC.

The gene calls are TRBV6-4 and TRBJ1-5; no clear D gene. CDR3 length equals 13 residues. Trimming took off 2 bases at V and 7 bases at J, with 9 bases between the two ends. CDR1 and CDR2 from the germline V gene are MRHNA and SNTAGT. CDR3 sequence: CASSDAVGQPQHF. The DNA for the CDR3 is TGTGCCAGCAGTGACGCGGTGGGGCAGCCCCAGCATTTT.

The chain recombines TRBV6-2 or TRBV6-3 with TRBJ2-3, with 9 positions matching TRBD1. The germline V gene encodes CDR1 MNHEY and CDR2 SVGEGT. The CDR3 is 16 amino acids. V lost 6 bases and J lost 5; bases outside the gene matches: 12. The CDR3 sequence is CASSREPGQGRDTQYF. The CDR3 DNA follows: TGTGCCAGCAGCCGAGAACCGGGACAGGGTAGAGATACGCAGTATTTT.

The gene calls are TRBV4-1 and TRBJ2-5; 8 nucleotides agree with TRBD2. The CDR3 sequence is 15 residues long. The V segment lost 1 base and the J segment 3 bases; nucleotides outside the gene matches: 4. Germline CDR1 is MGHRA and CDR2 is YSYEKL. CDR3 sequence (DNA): TGCGCCAGCAGCCAAGGAGCGGGGGCCAAAGAGACCCAGTACTTC. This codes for CASSQGAGAKETQYF.

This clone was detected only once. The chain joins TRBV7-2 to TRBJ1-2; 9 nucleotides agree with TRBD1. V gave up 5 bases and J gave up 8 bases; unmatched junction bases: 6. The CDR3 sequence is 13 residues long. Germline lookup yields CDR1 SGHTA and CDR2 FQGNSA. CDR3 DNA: TGTGCCAGCAGCACCGGGACAGGGCAGGGCTACACCTTC. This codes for CASSTGTGQGYTF.

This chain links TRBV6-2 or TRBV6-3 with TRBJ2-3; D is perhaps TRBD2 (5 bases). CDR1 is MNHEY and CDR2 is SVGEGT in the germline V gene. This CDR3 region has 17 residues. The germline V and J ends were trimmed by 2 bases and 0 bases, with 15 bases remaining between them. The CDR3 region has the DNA TGTGCCAGCAGTTACGGATTTGGAGGCTATAGCACAGATACGCAGTATTTT. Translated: CASSYGFGGYSTDTQYF.

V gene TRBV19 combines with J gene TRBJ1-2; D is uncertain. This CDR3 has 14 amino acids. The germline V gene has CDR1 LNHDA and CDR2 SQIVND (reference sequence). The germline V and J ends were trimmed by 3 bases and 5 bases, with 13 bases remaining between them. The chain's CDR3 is CASSIGGWSYGYTF. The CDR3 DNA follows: TGTGCCAGTAGTATCGGAGGGTGGTCATATGGCTACACCTTC.

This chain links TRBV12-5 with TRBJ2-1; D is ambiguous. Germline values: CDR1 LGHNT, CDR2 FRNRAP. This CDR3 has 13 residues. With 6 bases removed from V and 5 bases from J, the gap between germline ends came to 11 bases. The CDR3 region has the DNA TGTGCTAGTGGAACCGACTTCAACAATGAGCAGTTCTTC. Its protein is CASGTDFNNEQFF. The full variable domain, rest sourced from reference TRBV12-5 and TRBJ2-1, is DARVTQTPRHKVTEMGQEVTMRCQPILGHNTVFWYRQTMMQGLELLAYFRNRAPLDDSGMPKDRFSAEMPDATLATLKIQPSEPRDSAVYFCASGTDFNNEQFFGPGTRLTVL.

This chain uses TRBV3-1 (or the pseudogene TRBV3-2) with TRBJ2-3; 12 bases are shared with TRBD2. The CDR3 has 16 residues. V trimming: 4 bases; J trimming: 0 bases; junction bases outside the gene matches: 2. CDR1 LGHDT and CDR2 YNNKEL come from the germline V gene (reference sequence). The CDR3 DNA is TGTGCCAGCAGCCGCGGGACTAGCGGGAGCACAGATACGCAGTATTTT. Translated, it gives CASSRGTSGSTDTQYF.

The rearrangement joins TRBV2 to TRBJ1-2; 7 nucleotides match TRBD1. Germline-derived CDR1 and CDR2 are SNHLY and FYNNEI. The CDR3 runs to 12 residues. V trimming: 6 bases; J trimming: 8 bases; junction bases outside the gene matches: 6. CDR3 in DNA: TGTGCCAGCAGGGGAGGGGGCGAAGGCTACACCTTC. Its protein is CASRGGGEGYTF.

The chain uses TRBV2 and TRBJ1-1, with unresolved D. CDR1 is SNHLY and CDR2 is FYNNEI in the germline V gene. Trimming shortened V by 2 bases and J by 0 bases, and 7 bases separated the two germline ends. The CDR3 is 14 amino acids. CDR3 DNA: TGTGCCAGCAGTGAATTAATCTTGAACACTGAAGCTTTCTTT. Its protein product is CASSELILNTEAFF.

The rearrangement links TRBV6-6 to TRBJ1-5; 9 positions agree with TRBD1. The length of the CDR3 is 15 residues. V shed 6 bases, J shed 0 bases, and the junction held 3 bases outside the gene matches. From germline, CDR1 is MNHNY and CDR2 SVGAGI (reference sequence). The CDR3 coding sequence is TGTGCCAGCAGGGCGGACAGGGGTAGCAATCAGCCCCAGCATTTT. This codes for CASRADRGSNQPQHF.

CDR3 sequence reads: CASSLADGGRGNTIYF. The CDR3 DNA follows: TGTGCCAGCAGCTTAGCCGACGGGGGCAGAGGAAACACCATATATTTT. The chain joins TRBV7-8 to TRBJ1-3; weak D call: TRBD1 (6 bases). Trimming cost V 0 bases and J 4 bases, with 13 bases left between them. The CDR3 consists of 16 residues. CDR1 is SGHVS, CDR2 FQNEAQ, per germline.

In DNA, the CDR3 is TGTGCCAGCAGTGGGGAAGTAGATCAGCCCCAGCATTTT. Its protein is CASSGEVDQPQHF. The rearrangement joins TRBV2 to TRBJ1-5; no definite D call. V gave up 4 bases and J gave up 5 bases, with 9 bases separating them. Germline loops: CDR1 SNHLY, CDR2 FYNNEI. The CDR3 sequence is 13 residues long.

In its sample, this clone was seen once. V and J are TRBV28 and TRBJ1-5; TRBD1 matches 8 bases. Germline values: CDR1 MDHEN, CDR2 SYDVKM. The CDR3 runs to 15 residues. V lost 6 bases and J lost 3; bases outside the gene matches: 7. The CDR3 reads CASSPRQGNNQPQHF. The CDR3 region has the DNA TGTGCCAGCAGCCCCCGACAGGGGAACAATCAGCCCCAGCATTTT.

The CDR3 here is CATSLGGSTDTQYF. CDR3 coding DNA: TGTGCCACCAGCCTAGGGGGTAGCACAGATACGCAGTATTTT. This rearrangement joins TRBV24-1 to TRBJ2-3; D may be TRBD1 (6 bases). This CDR3 has 14 amino acids. Trimming stripped 7 bases from V and 0 bases from J, with 10 bases between. The germline CDR1 and CDR2 sequences are KGHDR and SFDVKD.

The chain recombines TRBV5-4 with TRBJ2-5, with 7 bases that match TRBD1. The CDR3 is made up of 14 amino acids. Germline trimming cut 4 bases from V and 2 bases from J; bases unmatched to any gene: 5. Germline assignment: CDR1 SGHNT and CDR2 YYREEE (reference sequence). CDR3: CASSPGQEQETQYF. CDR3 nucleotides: TGTGCCAGCAGCCCCGGACAGGAACAAGAGACCCAGTACTTC. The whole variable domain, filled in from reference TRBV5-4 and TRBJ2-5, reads ETGVTQSPTHLIKTRGQQVTLRCSSQSGHNTVSWYQQALGQGPQFIFQYYREEENGRGNFPPRFSGLQFPNYSSELNVNALELDDSALYLCASSPGQEQETQYFGPGTRLLVL.

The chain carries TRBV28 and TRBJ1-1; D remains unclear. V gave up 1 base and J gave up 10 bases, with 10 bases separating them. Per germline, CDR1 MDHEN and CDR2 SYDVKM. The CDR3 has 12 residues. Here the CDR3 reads CASSLSGLGAFF. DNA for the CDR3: TGTGCCAGCAGTTTATCCGGGTTGGGAGCTTTCTTT.

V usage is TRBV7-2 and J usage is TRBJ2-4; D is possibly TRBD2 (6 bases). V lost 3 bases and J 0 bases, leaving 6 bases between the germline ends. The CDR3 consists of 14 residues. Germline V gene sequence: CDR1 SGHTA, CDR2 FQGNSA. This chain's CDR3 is CASSLGGAKNIQYF. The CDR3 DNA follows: TGTGCCAGCAGCTTGGGAGGAGCCAAAAACATTCAGTACTTC.

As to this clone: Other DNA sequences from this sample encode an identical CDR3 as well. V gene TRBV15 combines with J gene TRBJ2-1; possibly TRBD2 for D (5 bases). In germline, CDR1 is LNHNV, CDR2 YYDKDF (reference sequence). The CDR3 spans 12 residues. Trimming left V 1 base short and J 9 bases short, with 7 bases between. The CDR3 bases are TGTGCCACCAGCAGAGTCCGGGGTGAGCAGTTCTTC. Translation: CATSRVRGEQFF.

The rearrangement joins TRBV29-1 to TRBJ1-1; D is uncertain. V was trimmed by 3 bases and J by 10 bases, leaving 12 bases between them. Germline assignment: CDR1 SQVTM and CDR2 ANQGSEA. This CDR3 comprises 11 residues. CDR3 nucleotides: TGCAGCGTTGATAGGGATTTGGGAGCTTTCTTT. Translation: CSVDRDLGAFF.

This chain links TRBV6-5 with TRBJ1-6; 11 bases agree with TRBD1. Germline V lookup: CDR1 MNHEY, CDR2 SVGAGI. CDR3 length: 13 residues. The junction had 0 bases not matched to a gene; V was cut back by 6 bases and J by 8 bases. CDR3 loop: CASRGQGDSPLHF. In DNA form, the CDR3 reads TGTGCCAGCAGGGGACAGGGGGATTCACCCCTCCACTTT.

CDR3 coding DNA: TGTGCCAGCAGCGTAGGGGATAACTATGGCTACACCTTC. It translates to CASSVGDNYGYTF. V is TRBV9 and J is TRBJ1-2; no firm D call. Looked up from germline, CDR1 is SGDLS and CDR2 is YYNGEE. The CDR3 has 13 residues. V lost 0 bases and J lost 1, with 4 bases in between.

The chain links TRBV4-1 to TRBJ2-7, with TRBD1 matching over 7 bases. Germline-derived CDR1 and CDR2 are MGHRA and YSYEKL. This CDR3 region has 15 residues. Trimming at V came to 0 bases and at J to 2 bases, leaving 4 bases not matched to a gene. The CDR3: CASSQDVGGPYEQYF. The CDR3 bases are TGCGCCAGCAGCCAAGATGTAGGGGGCCCCTACGAGCAGTACTTC.

The CDR3 region is CASSLGLAGVSYEQYF. CDR3 sequence (DNA): TGTGCCAGCAGCTTGGGACTAGCGGGGGTCTCCTACGAGCAGTACTTC. The chain links TRBV5-6 to TRBJ2-7; 12 bases line up with TRBD2. This CDR3 is built from 16 residues. Looked up from germline, CDR1 is SGHDT and CDR2 is YYEEEE. The J segment lost 0 bases and the V segment lost 0 bases, leaving 1 base of the junction unmatched.

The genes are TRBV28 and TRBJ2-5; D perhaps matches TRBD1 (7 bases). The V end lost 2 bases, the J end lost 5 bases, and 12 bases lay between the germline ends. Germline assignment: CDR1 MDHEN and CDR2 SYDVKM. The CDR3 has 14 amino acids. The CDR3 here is CASSLPTGRETQYF. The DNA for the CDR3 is TGTGCCAGCAGTTTACCGACAGGGAGGGAGACCCAGTACTTC.

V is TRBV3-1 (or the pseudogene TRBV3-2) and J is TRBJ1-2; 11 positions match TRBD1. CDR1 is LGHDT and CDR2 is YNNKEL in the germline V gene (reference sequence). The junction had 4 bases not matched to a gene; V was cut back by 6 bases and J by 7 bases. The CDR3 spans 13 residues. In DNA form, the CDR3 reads TGTGCCAGCAGAAGGACAGGGGGCCCTGGCTACACCTTC. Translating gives CASRRTGGPGYTF.

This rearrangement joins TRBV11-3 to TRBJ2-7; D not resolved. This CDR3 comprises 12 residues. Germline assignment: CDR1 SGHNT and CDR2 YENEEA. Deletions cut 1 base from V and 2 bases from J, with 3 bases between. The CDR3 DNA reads TGTGCCAGCAGCTTAGGGACCTACGAGCAGTACTTC. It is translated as CASSLGTYEQYF. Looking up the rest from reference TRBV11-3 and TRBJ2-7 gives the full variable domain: EAGVVQSPRYKIIEKKQPVAFWCNPISGHNTLYWYLQNLGQGPELLIRYENEEAVDDSQLPKDRFSAERLKGVDSTLKIQPAELGDSAVYLCASSLGTYEQYFGPGTRLTVT.

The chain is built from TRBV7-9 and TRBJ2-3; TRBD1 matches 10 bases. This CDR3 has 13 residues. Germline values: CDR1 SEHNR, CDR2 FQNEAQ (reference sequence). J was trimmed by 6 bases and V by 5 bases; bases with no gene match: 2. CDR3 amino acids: CASSDRGRDTQYF. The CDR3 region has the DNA TGTGCCAGCAGCGACAGGGGGCGCGATACGCAGTATTTT.

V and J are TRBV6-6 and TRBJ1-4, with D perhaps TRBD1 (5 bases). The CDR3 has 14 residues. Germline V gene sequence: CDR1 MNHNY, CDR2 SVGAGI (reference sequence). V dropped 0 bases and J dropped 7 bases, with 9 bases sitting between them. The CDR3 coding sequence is TGTGCCAGCAGTTACTCAGGGGCTTCTGAAAAACTGTTTTTT. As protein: CASSYSGASEKLFF.